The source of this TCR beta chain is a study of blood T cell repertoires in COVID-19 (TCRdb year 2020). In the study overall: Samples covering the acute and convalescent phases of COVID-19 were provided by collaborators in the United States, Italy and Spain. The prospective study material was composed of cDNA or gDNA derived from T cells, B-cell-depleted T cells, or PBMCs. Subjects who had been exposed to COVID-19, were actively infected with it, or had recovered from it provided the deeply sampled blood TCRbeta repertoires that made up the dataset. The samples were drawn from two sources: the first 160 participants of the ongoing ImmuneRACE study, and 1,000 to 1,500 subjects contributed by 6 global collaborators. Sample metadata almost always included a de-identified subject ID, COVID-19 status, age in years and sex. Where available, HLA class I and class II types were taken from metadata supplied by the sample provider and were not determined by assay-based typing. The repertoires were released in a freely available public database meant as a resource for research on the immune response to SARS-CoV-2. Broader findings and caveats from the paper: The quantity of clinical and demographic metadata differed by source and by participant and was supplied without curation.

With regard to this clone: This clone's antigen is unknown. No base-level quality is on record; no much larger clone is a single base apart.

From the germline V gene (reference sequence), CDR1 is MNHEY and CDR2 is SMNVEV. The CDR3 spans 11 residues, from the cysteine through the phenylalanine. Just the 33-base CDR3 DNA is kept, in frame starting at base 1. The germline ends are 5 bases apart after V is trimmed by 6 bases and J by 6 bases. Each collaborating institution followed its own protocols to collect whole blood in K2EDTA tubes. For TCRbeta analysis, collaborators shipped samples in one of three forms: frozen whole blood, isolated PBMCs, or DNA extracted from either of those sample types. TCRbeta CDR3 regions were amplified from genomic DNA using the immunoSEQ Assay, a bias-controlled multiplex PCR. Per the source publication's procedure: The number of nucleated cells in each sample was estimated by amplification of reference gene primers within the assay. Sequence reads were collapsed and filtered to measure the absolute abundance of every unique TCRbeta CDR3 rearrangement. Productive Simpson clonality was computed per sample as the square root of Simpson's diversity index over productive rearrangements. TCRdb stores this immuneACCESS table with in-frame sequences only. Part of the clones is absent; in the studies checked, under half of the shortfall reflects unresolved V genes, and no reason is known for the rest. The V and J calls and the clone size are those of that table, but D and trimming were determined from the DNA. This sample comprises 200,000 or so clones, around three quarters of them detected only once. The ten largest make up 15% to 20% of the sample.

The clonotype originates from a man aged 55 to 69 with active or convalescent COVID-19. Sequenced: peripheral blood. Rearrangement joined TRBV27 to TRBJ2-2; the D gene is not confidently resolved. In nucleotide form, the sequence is TGTGCCAGCAGAGTAGCCGGGGAGCTGTTTTTT. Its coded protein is CASRVAGELFF.